This TCR beta chain emerged from a study of cytotoxic CD8 clonotypes in ibrutinib-treated CLL. A remark on this clone: Antigen specificity is unknown.

The V gene's germline CDR1 is SNHLY and CDR2 FYNNEI. The CDR3 totals 12 residues. Trimming pared 7 bases from V and 11 bases from J, leaving 15 bases between. Overall study findings and caveats: The study found baseline clonality above age-matched healthy donors, tracking circulating CD8+ T-cell counts.

The repertoire was sequenced with immunoSEQ multiplex PCR; TCRdb's copy has only in-frame clones and lacks some. The sample shows just over 35,000 clones, 71% of them seen only once. The sample was PBMCs, taken at disease progression, from a patient treated with ibrutinib. This TCR came from a human donor with chronic lymphocytic leukemia. This chain uses TRBV2 with TRBJ2-1; TRBD2 might be the D (6 bases). The CDR3 protein is CASITQGGKQFF. The CDR3 bases are TGTGCCAGCATCACCCAGGGAGGTAAGCAGTTCTTC.